What follows are 7 T cell receptor beta chains derived from one specimen sequenced in a study of blood T cell repertoires in COVID-19. Sequenced by immunoSEQ multiplex PCR; TCRdb stores in-frame clones only, minus some. The sample includes approximately 200,000 clones, roughly 87% of them seen just once. Material for sequencing was PBMCs or T cells enriched from blood (not recorded which). Source of these receptors: a man aged 25-40 years in a cohort exposed to, infected with or recovered from COVID-19 (not recorded which).

The rearrangement links TRBV27 to TRBJ1-4; 9 positions match TRBD1. This CDR3 has 18 amino acids. V was pared by 6 bases and J by 5 bases, with 16 bases of the junction left unmatched. The V gene's germline CDR1 is MNHEY and CDR2 SMNVEV (reference sequence). CDR3 sequence (DNA): TGTGCCAGCAGCTTACCCCCGATGACAGGGGGTAGGAATGAAAAACTGTTTTTT. This encodes CASSLPPMTGGRNEKLFF.

The rearrangement joins TRBV5-1 to TRBJ2-3, with 11 bases identical to TRBD2. The CDR3 totals 18 residues. Trimming cost V 0 bases and J 2 bases; bases outside gene matches: 8. CDR1 is SGHRS and CDR2 is YFSETQ in the germline V gene. In nucleotides, the CDR3 is TGCGCCAGCAGCTTGGGTCTTTGGACTAGCGGGTCCACAGATACGCAGTATTTT. Protein product: CASSLGLWTSGSTDTQYF.

The chain couples TRBV4-1 to TRBJ1-5; 8 bases line up with TRBD1. Germline assignment: CDR1 MGHRA and CDR2 YSYEKL. V was clipped by 3 bases and J by 6 bases; unmatched bases: 7. CDR3 length: 15 amino acids. In DNA, the CDR3 is TGCGCCAGCAGCCAGAGCAGGGGGCAAGGTCAGCCCCAGCATTTT. Translated, it gives CASSQSRGQGQPQHF.

This rearrangement joins TRBV3-1 (or the pseudogene TRBV3-2) to TRBJ2-3, with 14 bases aligning to TRBD2. Germline V gene data show CDR1 as LGHDT and CDR2 as YNNKEL (reference sequence). The CDR3 is 16 residues long. The trim removed 10 bases at V and 6 bases at J, leaving 12 bases unmatched. CDR3 in amino acids: CATNPTSGRAVDTQYF. The CDR3 DNA reads TGTGCCACCAACCCGACTAGCGGGAGGGCAGTGGATACGCAGTATTTT.

V usage is TRBV5-1 and J usage is TRBJ2-2, with 11 bases fitting TRBD2. Per the germline V gene, CDR1 is SGHRS and CDR2 is YFSETQ. J lost 0 bases, V lost 1 base, and 5 bases had no gene match. The CDR3 sequence is 18 residues long. This CDR3 is CASSLIGLAGANTGELFF. CDR3 sequence (DNA): TGCGCCAGCAGCTTGATCGGACTAGCGGGCGCGAACACCGGGGAGCTGTTTTTT.

Remarks on this clone: Within the sample, other DNA sequences also encode this same CDR3. This chain uses TRBV19 with TRBJ2-1; unclear D gene. Trimming removed 2 bases at V and 5 bases at J, with 7 bases between. The CDR3 is 13 residues long. CDR1 is LNHDA and CDR2 is SQIVND in the germline V gene (reference sequence). DNA of the CDR3: TGTGCCAGTAGTATATCACAGAACAATGAGCAGTTCTTC. Protein product: CASSISQNNEQFF.

This clone came up a few times. The chain employs TRBV27 and TRBJ2-1, with 9 bases aligning to TRBD2. From germline, CDR1 is MNHEY and CDR2 SMNVEV (reference sequence). The CDR3 runs 15 residues. Germline trimming cut 4 bases from V and 3 bases from J; bases unmatched to any gene: 4. CDR3 nucleotide sequence: TGTGCCAGCAGTTACGGAGCGGGAGGCTACAATGAGCAGTTCTTC. It translates to CASSYGAGGYNEQFF.